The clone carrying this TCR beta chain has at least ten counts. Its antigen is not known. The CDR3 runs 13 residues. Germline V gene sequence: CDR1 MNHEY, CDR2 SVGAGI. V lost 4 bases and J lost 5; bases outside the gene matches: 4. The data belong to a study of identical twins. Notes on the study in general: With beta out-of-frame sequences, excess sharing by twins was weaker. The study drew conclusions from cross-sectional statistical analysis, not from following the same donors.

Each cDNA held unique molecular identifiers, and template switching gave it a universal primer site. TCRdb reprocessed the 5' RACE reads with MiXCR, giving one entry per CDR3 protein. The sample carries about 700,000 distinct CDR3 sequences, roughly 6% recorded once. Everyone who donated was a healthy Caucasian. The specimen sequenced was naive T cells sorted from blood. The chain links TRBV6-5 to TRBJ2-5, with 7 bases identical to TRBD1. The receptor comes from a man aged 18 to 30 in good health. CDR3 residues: CASSSTGFETQYF. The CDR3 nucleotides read TGTGCCAGCAGTTCGACAGGGTTTGAGACCCAGTACTTC.